This T cell receptor (beta chain) was identified in a study of T-cell memory formation after mild COVID-19. In TCRdb, the 5' RACE reads were re-called with MiXCR into one record per CDR3 protein. In the table there are around 320,000 distinct CDR3 sequences, 14% of which are singletons. Germline V lookup: CDR1 SGHVS, CDR2 FNYEAQ. V was pared by 1 base and J by 0 bases, with 3 bases of the junction left unmatched. The CDR3 length is 16 residues. The sequence was obtained from a man aged 18 to 35 who had mild COVID-19 (a few samples of this study predate the infection). Cell type and time point are not known. The sample taken for sequencing was PBMCs or a T cell subset sorted from them (not recorded which). V gene TRBV7-6 combines with J gene TRBJ1-3; TRBD1 matches at 7 bases. CDR3: CASSLGQGNSGNTIYF. The CDR3 DNA reads TGTGCCAGCAGCTTAGGACAGGGCAACTCTGGAAACACCATATATTTT.